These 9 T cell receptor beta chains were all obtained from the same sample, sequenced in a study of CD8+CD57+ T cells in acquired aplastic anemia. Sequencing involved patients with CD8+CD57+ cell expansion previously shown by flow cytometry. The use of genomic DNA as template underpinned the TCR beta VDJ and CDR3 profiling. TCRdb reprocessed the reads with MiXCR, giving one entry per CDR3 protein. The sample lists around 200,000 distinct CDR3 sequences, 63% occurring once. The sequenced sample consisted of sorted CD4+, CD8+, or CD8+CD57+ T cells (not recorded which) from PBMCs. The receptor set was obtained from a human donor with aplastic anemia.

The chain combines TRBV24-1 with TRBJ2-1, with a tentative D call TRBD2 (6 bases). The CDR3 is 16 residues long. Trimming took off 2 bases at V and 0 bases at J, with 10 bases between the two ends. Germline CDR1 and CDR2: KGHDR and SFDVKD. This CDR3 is CATSDSGGSSYNEQFF. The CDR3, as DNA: TGTGCCACCAGTGATTCTGGGGGGAGCTCCTACAATGAGCAGTTCTTC.

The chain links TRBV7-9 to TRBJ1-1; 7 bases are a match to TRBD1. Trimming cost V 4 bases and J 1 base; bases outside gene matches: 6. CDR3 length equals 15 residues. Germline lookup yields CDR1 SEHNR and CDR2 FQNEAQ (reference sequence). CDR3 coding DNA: TGTGCCAGCAGCTGGGACAGCACTTCGAACACTGAAGCTTTCTTT. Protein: CASSWDSTSNTEAFF.

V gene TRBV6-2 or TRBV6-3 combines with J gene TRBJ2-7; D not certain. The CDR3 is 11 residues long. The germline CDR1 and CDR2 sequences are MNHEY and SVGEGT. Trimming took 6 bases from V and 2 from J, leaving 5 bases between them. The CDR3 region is CASSLPYEQYF. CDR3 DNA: TGTGCCAGCAGCCTCCCCTACGAGCAGTACTTC.

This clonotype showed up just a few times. The CDR3 DNA reads TGCAGTGCTAGGGAGACCACCCTCCACTTT. Protein sequence: CSARETTLHF. The chain joins TRBV20-1 to TRBJ1-6, with D uncertain. The CDR3 sequence is 10 residues long. The V end lost 3 bases, the J end lost 14 bases, and 8 bases lay between the germline ends. Per the germline V gene, CDR1 is DFQATT and CDR2 is SNEGSKA (reference sequence).

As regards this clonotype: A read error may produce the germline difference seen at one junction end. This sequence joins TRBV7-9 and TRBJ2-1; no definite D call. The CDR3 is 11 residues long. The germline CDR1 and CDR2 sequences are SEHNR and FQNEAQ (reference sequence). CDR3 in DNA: TGTGCCAGCACCCAACACAATGAGCAGTTATTC. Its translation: CASTQHNEQLF.

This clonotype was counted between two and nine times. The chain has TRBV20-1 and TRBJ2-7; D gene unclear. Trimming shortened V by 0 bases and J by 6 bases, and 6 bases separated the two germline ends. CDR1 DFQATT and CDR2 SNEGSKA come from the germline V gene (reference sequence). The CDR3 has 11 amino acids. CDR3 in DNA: TGCAGTGCTAGAGATCAAGGCGAGCAGTACTTC. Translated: CSARDQGEQYF.

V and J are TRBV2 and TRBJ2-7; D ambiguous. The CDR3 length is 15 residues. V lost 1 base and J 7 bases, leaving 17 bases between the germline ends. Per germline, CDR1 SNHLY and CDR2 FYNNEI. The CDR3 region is CASSEGRRSYNEQYF. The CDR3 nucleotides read TGTGCCAGCAGTGAAGGGCGGCGATCCTACAATGAGCAGTACTTC. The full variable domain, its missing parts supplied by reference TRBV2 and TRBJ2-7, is EPEVTQTPSHQVTQMGQEVILRCVPISNHLYFYWYRQILGQKVEFLVSFYNNEISEKSEIFDDQFSVERPDGSNFTLKIRSTKLEDSAMYFCASSEGRRSYNEQYFGPGTRLTVT.

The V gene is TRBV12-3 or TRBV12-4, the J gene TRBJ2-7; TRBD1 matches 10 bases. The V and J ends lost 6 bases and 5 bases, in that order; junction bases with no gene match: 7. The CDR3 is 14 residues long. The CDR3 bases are TGTGCCAGCAGCCGACAGGGGGCGATCGACGAGCAGTACTTC. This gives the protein CASSRQGAIDEQYF.

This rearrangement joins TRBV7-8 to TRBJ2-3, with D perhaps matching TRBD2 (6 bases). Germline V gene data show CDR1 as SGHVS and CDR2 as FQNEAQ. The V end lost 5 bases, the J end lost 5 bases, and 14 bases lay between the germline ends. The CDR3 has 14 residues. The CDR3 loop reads CASSRGAGKDTQYF. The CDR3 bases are TGTGCCAGCAGCCGAGGCGCGGGGAAAGATACGCAGTATTTT.